A single sample is the source of the 12 T cell receptor beta chains below, sequenced in a study of control samples from healthy donors and cancer patients. Libraries were prepared by immunoSEQ multiplex PCR; TCRdb keeps only in-frame clonotypes and omits some of them. The top ten hold 6% to 9.5% of the sample, which has 100,000 to 150,000 clones, around 92% seen once. The specimen was PBMCs. The receptor set was obtained from a man aged 45-65 years with head and neck cancer.

The CDR3 is CASSQDPVEKLFF. In nucleotides, the CDR3 is TGTGCCAGCAGCCAGGACCCGGTGGAAAAACTGTTTTTT. The chain uses TRBV5-6 and TRBJ1-4; D is unclear. The germline V gene has CDR1 SGHDT and CDR2 YYEEEE. V lost 4 bases and J 8 bases, leaving 12 bases between the germline ends. The CDR3 spans 13 residues.

The V and J genes are TRBV5-8 and TRBJ1-4; D is ambiguous. Germline CDR1 reads SGHTS; CDR2 reads YDEGEE. V was clipped by 1 base and J by 0 bases, with 4 bases between them. CDR3 size: 14 residues. CDR3 protein: CASSLSATNEKLFF. In DNA form, the CDR3 reads TGTGCCAGCAGCTTGAGTGCAACTAATGAAAAACTGTTTTTT.

The chain links TRBV5-4 to TRBJ2-2, with 8 bases fitting TRBD2. Looked up from germline, CDR1 is SGHNT and CDR2 is YYREEE (reference sequence). CDR3 length equals 17 residues. After removal of 3 bases from V and 5 bases from J, the junction contained 12 bases not matched to a gene. The chain's CDR3 is CASSWFGERGLTGELFF. CDR3 in DNA: TGTGCCAGCAGCTGGTTTGGGGAGCGGGGGCTGACCGGGGAGCTGTTTTTT.

This sequence joins TRBV4-2 and TRBJ2-2, with TRBD1 as a possible D gene (6 bases). Trimming took off 1 base at V and 7 bases at J, with 16 bases between the two ends. The CDR3 extends over 16 amino acids. Per germline, CDR1 LGHNA and CDR2 YNFKEQ. The chain's CDR3 is CASSQGSIRGVGELFF. In DNA form, the CDR3 reads TGTGCCAGCAGCCAAGGGTCTATCAGGGGTGTCGGGGAGCTGTTTTTT.

The chain is built from TRBV7-9 and TRBJ1-1, with TRBD1 matching 7 bases. The CDR3 length is 14 residues. CDR1 is SEHNR and CDR2 is FQNEAQ in the germline V gene (reference sequence). Losses at the gene ends were 2 bases for V and 6 bases for J; bases not matched to a gene: 6. The CDR3 DNA is TGTGCCAGCAGCTTAAGGCGACAGGGAGCTGAAGCTTTCTTT. This sequence encodes CASSLRRQGAEAFF.

The rearrangement links TRBV5-1 to TRBJ1-1; weak D call: TRBD1 (5 bases). V shed 4 bases and J shed 7 bases, with 20 bases lying between them. The V gene's germline CDR1 is SGHRS and CDR2 YFSETQ. The CDR3 extends over 15 amino acids. CDR3 region: CASSQGLDGTNEAFF. CDR3 DNA: TGCGCCAGCAGCCAGGGCTTGGATGGAACGAATGAAGCTTTCTTT.

To note about this clone: The sample holds other DNA sequences that translate to the same CDR3. The gene calls are TRBV7-2 and TRBJ1-1; D gene uncertain. Germline V gives CDR1 SGHTA, CDR2 FQGNSA. This CDR3 is 12 amino acids long. V shed 1 base and J shed 8 bases, with 8 bases lying between them. CDR3 residues: CASSLGGIEAFF. The CDR3 nucleotides are TGTGCCAGCAGCTTAGGGGGAATCGAAGCTTTCTTT. Full variable domain (rest looked up from reference TRBV7-2 and TRBJ1-1): GAGVSQSPSNKVTEKGKDVELRCDPISGHTALYWYRQSLGQGLEFLIYFQGNSAPDKSGLPSDRFSAERTGGSVSTLTIQRTQQEDSAVYLCASSLGGIEAFFGQGTRLTVV.

The chain couples TRBV4-1 to TRBJ1-5; no reliable D call. Trimming cost V 1 base and J 10 bases, with 11 bases left between them. The germline gives CDR1 MGHRA, CDR2 YSYEKL. This CDR3 has 13 residues. The chain's CDR3 is CASSQGNSSPQHF. DNA of the CDR3: TGCGCCAGCAGCCAAGGAAACTCTAGTCCCCAGCATTTT.

The rearrangement uses TRBV28 and TRBJ1-1; TRBD1 aligns across 7 bases. V was pared by 2 bases and J by 6 bases, with 6 bases of the junction left unmatched. The CDR3 spans 14 residues. The germline gives CDR1 MDHEN, CDR2 SYDVKM. The CDR3 nucleotides read TGTGCCAGCAGTTTAGAGTCGGGACAGCCTGAAGCTTTCTTT. Its protein product is CASSLESGQPEAFF.

The chain links TRBV6-5 to TRBJ2-4, with D perhaps TRBD1 (5 bases). The length of the CDR3 is 16 residues. V shed 0 bases and J shed 5 bases, with 14 bases lying between them. Germline assignment: CDR1 MNHEY and CDR2 SVGAGI. The CDR3, as DNA: TGTGCCAGCAGTTACTCGCCCATAAGGACACAAAACATTCAGTACTTC. This gives the protein CASSYSPIRTQNIQYF.

This chain links TRBV5-1 with TRBJ2-1, with 7 positions matching TRBD2. With V trimmed by 0 bases and J by 3 bases, 9 bases remained unmatched. This CDR3 comprises 17 residues. Germline CDR1 and CDR2: SGHRS and YFSETQ. In nucleotides, the CDR3 is TGCGCCAGCAGCTTGGGGCTAAGATCGGGGGGCTACAATGAGCAGTTCTTC. Translating gives CASSLGLRSGGYNEQFF.

J is TRBJ1-5 and V is TRBV5-6; D gene uncertain. The ends were cut back, 5 bases at V and 2 bases at J, with 11 bases in the middle. Germline V gene data show CDR1 as SGHDT and CDR2 as YYEEEE. This CDR3 is built from 14 residues. CDR3 in amino acids: CASSVSRRNQPQHF. The CDR3 bases are TGTGCCAGCAGTGTGTCCAGACGCAATCAGCCCCAGCATTTT.